These 8 T cell receptor beta chains were sequenced from one sample in a study of cytomegalovirus exposure and HLA in healthy donors. Primers: 60 Vbeta forward and 13 Jbeta reverse. The assay was immunoSEQ multiplex PCR, and TCRdb's table has in-frame clones only and misses some. This repertoire shows fewer than 250,000 clones, approximately 79% found once; its top ten account for 1.5% to 2%. What was sequenced was PBMCs. These receptors all come from a man between 18 and 35 years old in good health and CMV-seronegative.

The CDR3 nucleotides are TGTGCCAGCAGCCTTCGTCAGGGTGGCCACGAGCAGTACTTC. It codes for CASSLRQGGHEQYF. This rearrangement joins TRBV11-3 to TRBJ2-7; D perhaps matches TRBD1 (5 bases). Germline V CDR1 and CDR2: SGHNT, YENEEA. The CDR3 is 14 residues long. V was clipped by 5 bases and J by 5 bases, with 16 bases between them.

The chain employs TRBV7-8 and TRBJ1-5; TRBD1 aligns across 10 bases. V trimming: 5 bases; J trimming: 6 bases; junction bases outside the gene matches: 7. The V gene's germline CDR1 is SGHVS and CDR2 FQNEAQ. The CDR3 runs 15 residues. CDR3 amino acids: CASSPRTGGFQPQHF. The CDR3 region has the DNA TGTGCCAGCAGCCCCCGGACAGGGGGGTTTCAGCCCCAGCATTTT.

V usage is TRBV29-1 and J usage is TRBJ1-1; tentatively, D is TRBD1 (5 bases). The CDR3 loop spans 11 amino acids. V was shortened by 3 bases and J by 8 bases, with 10 bases between the two germline ends. Per the germline V gene, CDR1 is SQVTM and CDR2 is ANQGSEA. CDR3 bases: TGCAGCGTTGAGGGGGGGGGAGAAGCTTTCTTT. Protein: CSVEGGGEAFF.

The CDR3 here is CASSPGTSGNTGELFF. The CDR3, as DNA: TGTGCCAGCAGCCCCGGGACTAGCGGCAACACCGGGGAGCTGTTTTTT. The chain joins TRBV9 to TRBJ2-2, with TRBD2 matching 11 bases. J lost 2 bases, V lost 4 bases, and 4 bases had no gene match. The CDR3 is 16 amino acids. Per the germline V gene, CDR1 is SGDLS and CDR2 is YYNGEE.

The count of this clone is one. This chain joins TRBV7-2 and TRBJ2-1, with 7 bases that match TRBD2. This CDR3 contains 12 residues. The germline gives CDR1 SGHTA, CDR2 FQGNSA. V was pared by 4 bases and J by 7 bases, with 1 base of the junction left unmatched. The CDR3 spells CASSWGGNEQFF. The CDR3 region has the DNA TGTGCCAGCAGCTGGGGGGGGAATGAGCAGTTCTTC.

The rearrangement joins TRBV13 to TRBJ2-2, with D unclear. The V end was cut by 3 bases, the J end by 6 bases, with 14 bases between. Germline lookup yields CDR1 PRHDT and CDR2 FYEKMQ (reference sequence). The CDR3 runs to 15 residues. The CDR3 coding sequence is TGTGCCAGCAGCTTGTCCCCTCCCGCGCCCGGGGAGCTGTTTTTT. It specifies CASSLSPPAPGELFF. Together with reference TRBV13 and TRBJ2-2, the CDR3 gives the full variable domain: AAGVIQSPRHLIKEKRETATLKCYPIPRHDTVYWYQQGPGQDPQFLISFYEKMQSDKGSIPDRFSAQQFSDYHSELNMSSLELGDSALYFCASSLSPPAPGELFFGEGSRLTVL.

The chain recombines TRBV7-2 with TRBJ2-7, with D possibly matching TRBD1 (5 bases). The length of the CDR3 is 15 residues. Germline V gene sequence: CDR1 SGHTA, CDR2 FQGNSA. V was shortened by 2 bases and J by 0 bases, with 11 bases between the two germline ends. The CDR3 nucleotides are TGTGCCAGCAGCTTAAGTCGGCAGGGCTCCTACGAGCAGTACTTC. Translated: CASSLSRQGSYEQYF. The variable domain in full, with the rest retrieved from reference TRBV7-2 and TRBJ2-7, is GAGVSQSPSNKVTEKGKDVELRCDPISGHTALYWYRQSLGQGLEFLIYFQGNSAPDKSGLPSDRFSAERTGGSVSTLTIQRTQQEDSAVYLCASSLSRQGSYEQYFGPGTRLTVT.

The chain is built from TRBV4-3 and TRBJ1-5, with D perhaps TRBD1 (5 bases). The CDR3 totals 15 residues. V dropped 0 bases and J dropped 7 bases, with 13 bases sitting between them. The V gene's germline CDR1 is LGHNA and CDR2 YSLEER. The CDR3, as DNA: TGCGCCAGCAGCCAAGATGCGGGGGGAAAACAGCCCCAGCATTTT. Amino acid sequence: CASSQDAGGKQPQHF.